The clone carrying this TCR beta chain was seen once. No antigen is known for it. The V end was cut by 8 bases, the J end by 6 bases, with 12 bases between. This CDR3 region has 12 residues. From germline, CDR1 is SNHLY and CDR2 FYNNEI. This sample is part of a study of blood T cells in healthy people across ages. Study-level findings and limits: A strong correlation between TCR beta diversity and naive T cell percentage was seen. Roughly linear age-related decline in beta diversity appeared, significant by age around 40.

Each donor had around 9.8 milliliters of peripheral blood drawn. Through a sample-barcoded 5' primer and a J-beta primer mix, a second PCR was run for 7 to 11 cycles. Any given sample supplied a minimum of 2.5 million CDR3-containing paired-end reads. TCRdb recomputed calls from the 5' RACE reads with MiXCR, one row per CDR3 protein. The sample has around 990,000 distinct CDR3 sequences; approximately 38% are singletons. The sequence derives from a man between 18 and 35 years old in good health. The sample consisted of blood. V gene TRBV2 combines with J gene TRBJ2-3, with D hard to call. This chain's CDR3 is CASGPLRDTQYF. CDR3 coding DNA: TGTGCCAGCGGCCCCCTGAGGGATACGCAGTATTTT.